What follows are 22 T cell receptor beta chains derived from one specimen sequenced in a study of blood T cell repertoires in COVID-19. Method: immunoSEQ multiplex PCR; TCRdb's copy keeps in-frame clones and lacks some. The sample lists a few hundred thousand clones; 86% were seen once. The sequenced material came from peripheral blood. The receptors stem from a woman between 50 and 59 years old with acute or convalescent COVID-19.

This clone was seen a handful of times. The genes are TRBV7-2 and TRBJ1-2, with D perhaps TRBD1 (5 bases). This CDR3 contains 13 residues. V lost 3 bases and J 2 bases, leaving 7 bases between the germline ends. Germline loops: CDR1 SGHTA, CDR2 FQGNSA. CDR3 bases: TGTGCCAGCAGCTTCCGGGGGAACTATGGCTACACCTTC. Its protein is CASSFRGNYGYTF.

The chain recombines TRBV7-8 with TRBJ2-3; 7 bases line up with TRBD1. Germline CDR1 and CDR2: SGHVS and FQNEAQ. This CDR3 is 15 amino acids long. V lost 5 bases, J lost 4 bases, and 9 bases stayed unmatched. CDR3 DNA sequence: TGTGCCAGCAGCACGGACAGGTCAGGGGCAGATACGCAGTATTTT. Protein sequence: CASSTDRSGADTQYF.

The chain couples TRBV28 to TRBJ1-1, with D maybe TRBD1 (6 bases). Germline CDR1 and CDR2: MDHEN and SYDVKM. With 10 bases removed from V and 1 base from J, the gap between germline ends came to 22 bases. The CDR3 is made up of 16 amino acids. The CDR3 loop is CAIIPSGARRNTEAFF. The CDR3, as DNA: TGTGCCATCATCCCCTCAGGGGCCCGTAGGAACACTGAAGCTTTCTTT.

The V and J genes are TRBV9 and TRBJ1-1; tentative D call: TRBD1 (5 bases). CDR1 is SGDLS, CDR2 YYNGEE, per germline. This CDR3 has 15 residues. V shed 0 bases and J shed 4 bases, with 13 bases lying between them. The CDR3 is CASSVGLRDVTEAFF. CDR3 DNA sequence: TGTGCCAGCAGCGTAGGGCTCAGGGATGTCACTGAAGCTTTCTTT.

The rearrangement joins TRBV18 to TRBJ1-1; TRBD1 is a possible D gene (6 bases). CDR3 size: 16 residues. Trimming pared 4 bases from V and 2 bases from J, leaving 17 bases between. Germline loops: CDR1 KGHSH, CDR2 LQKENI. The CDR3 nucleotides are TGTGCCAGCTCACGAAATCCCCCGGACAGTAACACTGAAGCTTTCTTT. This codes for CASSRNPPDSNTEAFF.

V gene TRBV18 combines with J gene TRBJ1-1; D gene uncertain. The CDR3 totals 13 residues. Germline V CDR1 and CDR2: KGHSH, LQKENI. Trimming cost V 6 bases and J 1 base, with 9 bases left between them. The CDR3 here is CASSPIENTEAFF. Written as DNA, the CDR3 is TGTGCCAGCTCTCCTATAGAGAACACTGAAGCTTTCTTT.

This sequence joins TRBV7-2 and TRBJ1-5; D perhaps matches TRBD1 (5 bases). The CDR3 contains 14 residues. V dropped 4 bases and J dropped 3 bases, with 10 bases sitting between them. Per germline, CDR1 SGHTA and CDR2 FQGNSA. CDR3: CASSSTAYNQPQHF. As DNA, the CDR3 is TGTGCCAGCAGCTCGACAGCTTACAATCAGCCCCAGCATTTT.

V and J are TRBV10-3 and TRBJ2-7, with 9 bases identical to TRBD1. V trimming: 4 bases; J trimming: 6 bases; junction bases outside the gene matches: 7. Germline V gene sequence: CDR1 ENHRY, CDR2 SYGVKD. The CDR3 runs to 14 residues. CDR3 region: CAISVGQGNREQYF. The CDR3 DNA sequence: TGTGCCATCAGTGTCGGACAGGGGAACCGCGAGCAGTACTTC.

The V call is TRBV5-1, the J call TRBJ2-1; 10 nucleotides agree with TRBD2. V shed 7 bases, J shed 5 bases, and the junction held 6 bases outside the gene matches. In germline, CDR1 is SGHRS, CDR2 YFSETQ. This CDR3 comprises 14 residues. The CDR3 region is CASEEAGGDNEQFF. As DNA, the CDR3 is TGCGCCAGCGAGGAAGCGGGAGGGGACAATGAGCAGTTCTTC.

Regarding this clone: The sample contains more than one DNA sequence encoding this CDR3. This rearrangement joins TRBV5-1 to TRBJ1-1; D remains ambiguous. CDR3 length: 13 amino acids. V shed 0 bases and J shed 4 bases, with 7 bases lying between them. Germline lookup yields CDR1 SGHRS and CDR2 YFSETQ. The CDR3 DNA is TGCGCCAGCAGCTTGGTCCGGGGCACTGAAGCTTTCTTT. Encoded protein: CASSLVRGTEAFF.

In DNA form, the CDR3 reads TGTGCCAGCAGCCCCCGGGACAGATACTATGGCTACACCTTC. This sequence encodes CASSPRDRYYGYTF. This chain joins TRBV6-5 and TRBJ1-2; 7 nucleotides agree with TRBD1. CDR1 MNHEY and CDR2 SVGAGI come from the germline V gene. The CDR3 length is 14 residues. V trimming: 6 bases; J trimming: 3 bases; junction bases outside the gene matches: 7.

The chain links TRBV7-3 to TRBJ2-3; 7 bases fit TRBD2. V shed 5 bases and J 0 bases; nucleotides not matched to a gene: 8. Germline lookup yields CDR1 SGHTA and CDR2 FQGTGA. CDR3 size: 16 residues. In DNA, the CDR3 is TGTGCCAGCAGCCCACGAGTGGGGGGGAGCACAGATACGCAGTATTTT. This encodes CASSPRVGGSTDTQYF.

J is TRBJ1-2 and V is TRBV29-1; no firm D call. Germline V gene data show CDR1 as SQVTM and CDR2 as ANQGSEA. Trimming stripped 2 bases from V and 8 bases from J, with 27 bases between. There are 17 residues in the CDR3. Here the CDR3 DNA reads TGCAGCGTTGAAATTTTGCAAAGGAGACTGTCAACGGAAGGCTACACCTTC. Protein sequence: CSVEILQRRLSTEGYTF.

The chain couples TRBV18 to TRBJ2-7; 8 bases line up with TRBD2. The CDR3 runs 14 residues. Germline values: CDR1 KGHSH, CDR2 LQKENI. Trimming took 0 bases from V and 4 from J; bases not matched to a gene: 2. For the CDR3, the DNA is TGTGCCAGCTCACCACCGGCGGGAGGATACGAGCAGTACTTC. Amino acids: CASSPPAGGYEQYF.

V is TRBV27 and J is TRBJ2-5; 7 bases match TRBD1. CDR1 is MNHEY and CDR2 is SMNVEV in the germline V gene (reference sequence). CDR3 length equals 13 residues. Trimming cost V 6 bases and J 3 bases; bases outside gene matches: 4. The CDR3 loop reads CASRQGWEETQYF. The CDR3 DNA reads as TGTGCCAGCAGACAGGGGTGGGAAGAGACCCAGTACTTC.

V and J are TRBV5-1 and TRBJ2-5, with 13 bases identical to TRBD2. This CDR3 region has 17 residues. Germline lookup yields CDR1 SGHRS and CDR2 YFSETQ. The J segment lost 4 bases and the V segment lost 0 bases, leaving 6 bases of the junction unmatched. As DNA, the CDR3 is TGCGCCAGCAGCTTGGGACTAGCGGGAGGAGTACCAGAGACCCAGTACTTC. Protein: CASSLGLAGGVPETQYF.

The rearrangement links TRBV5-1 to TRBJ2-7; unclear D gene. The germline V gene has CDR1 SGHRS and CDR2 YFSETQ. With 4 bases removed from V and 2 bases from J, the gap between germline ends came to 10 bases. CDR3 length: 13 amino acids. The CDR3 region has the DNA TGCGCCAGCAGCGTCCATCCCCCCTACGAGCAGTACTTC. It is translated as CASSVHPPYEQYF.

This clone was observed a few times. This CDR3 reads CASSQVALAGEQETQYF. CDR3 DNA sequence: TGTGCCAGCAGCCAAGTCGCCCTAGCGGGTGAACAAGAGACCCAGTACTTC. The V and J genes are TRBV3-1 (or the pseudogene TRBV3-2) and TRBJ2-5, with 8 bases aligning to TRBD2. V was pared by 1 base and J by 2 bases, with 9 bases of the junction left unmatched. This CDR3 has 17 residues. CDR1 LGHDT and CDR2 YNNKEL come from the germline V gene (reference sequence).

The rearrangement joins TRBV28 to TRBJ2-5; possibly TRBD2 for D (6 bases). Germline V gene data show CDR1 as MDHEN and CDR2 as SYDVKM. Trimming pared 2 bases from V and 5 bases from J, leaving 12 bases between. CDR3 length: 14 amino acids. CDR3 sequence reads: CASSLRGSGETQYF. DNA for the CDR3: TGTGCCAGCAGTTTACGGGGGAGTGGGGAGACCCAGTACTTC.

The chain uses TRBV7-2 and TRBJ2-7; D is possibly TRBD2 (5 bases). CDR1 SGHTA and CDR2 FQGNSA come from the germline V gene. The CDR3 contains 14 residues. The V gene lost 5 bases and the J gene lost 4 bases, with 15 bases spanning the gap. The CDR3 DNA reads TGTGCCAGCAGCCCCTCCGAGCGGTGGTACGAGCAGTACTTC. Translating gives CASSPSERWYEQYF.

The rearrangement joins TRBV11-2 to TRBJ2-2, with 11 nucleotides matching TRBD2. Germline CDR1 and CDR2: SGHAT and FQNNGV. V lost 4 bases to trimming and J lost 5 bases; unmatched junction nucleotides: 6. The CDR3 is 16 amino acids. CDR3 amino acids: CASSSSLAGVTGELFF. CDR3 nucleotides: TGTGCCAGCAGCTCATCACTAGCGGGAGTTACCGGGGAGCTGTTTTTT.

This chain's CDR3 is CASSMMSHQPQHF. In DNA form, the CDR3 reads TGTGCCAGTAGTATGATGAGTCATCAGCCCCAGCATTTT. This sequence joins TRBV19 and TRBJ1-5, with D unresolved. This CDR3 region has 13 residues. CDR1 LNHDA and CDR2 SQIVND come from the germline V gene (reference sequence). Trimming removed 3 bases from V and 5 bases from J, with 8 bases in between.